The clone carrying this T cell receptor beta chain was counted between two and nine times. Its antigen is currently unknown. This specimen comes from a study of siplizumab effects on memory and regulatory T cells. Study-level results: Reactions containing siplizumab showed mappable alloreactive CD4+ clones averaging approximately 70% Treg-derived, versus around 26% in controls. A minor share of alloreactive clones matched unstimulated subsets.

Germline loops: CDR1 SGHVS, CDR2 FNYEAQ. The CDR3 extends over 13 amino acids. Trimming left V 2 bases short and J 4 bases short, with 8 bases between. Per sample, roughly 10^5 TCR templates were assayed. Generated by immunoSEQ multiplex PCR, the TCRdb table keeps only in-frame clones and is missing some. This table holds tens of thousands of clones, 80% to 90% found once. The receptor was isolated from a human donor in good health. Sequences were obtained from naive CD4+ T cells sorted from blood. J is TRBJ1-1 and V is TRBV7-6; D ambiguous. CDR3: CASSLSSGTEAFF. The CDR3 DNA reads TGTGCCAGCAGCTTATCGAGTGGCACTGAAGCTTTCTTT.